What follows are 16 T cell receptor beta chains derived from one specimen sequenced in a study of Ad26.COV2.S vaccination and SARS-CoV-2 variants. TCRdb's copy holds only in-frame clones and misses some; the assay was immunoSEQ multiplex PCR. The table records around 300,000 clones, around 89% of them present only once. Specified treatment: around 19 received Ad26.COV2.S at low or high dose, single or two shots; 5 received placebo; per-sample allocation not given. Vaccine and placebo recipients were sampled on day 63 after the first injection. The input for sequencing was peripheral blood, taken in a trial of Ad26.COV2.S vaccine versus placebo. The receptors derive from a person between 18 and 65 years old who received the Ad26.COV2.S COVID-19 vaccine or a placebo.

The rearrangement links TRBV14 to TRBJ1-6; a possible D gene is TRBD1 (6 bases). Germline V gene data show CDR1 as SGHDN and CDR2 as FVKESK. The CDR3 is 14 amino acids. V was cut by 5 bases and J by 10 bases, with 15 bases left in between. The CDR3 DNA follows: TGTGCCAGCAGCTCGGACAGAGCTTACTCACCCCTCCACTTT. It yields the protein CASSSDRAYSPLHF.

The chain joins TRBV7-2 to TRBJ2-5; TRBD1 aligns across 9 bases. The germline CDR1 and CDR2 sequences are SGHTA and FQGNSA. This CDR3 has 16 amino acids. V gave up 1 base and J gave up 6 bases; unmatched junction bases: 9. The CDR3 sequence: CASSLVGSDRGKTQYF. Here the CDR3 DNA reads TGTGCCAGCAGCTTAGTAGGGAGTGACAGGGGGAAGACCCAGTACTTC.

This clone was seen a single time. The chain recombines TRBV6-5 with TRBJ2-7; D ambiguous. V was cut by 4 bases and J by 2 bases, with 15 bases left in between. CDR1 and CDR2 (germline): MNHEY, SVGAGI. The CDR3 extends over 15 amino acids. CDR3 residues: CASSSPFGVAYEQYF. DNA of the CDR3: TGTGCCAGCAGTTCCCCCTTCGGTGTAGCCTACGAGCAGTACTTC.

The count of this clone is one. The chain uses TRBV27 and TRBJ2-7; TRBD2 might be the D (6 bases). The germline V gene has CDR1 MNHEY and CDR2 SMNVEV (reference sequence). There are 15 residues in the CDR3. Trimming removed 9 bases at V and 0 bases at J, with 18 bases between. The CDR3 is CASRRGAGSSYEQYF. CDR3 sequence (DNA): TGTGCCAGTAGACGCGGGGCAGGGAGCTCCTACGAGCAGTACTTC.

The V and J genes are TRBV5-8 and TRBJ1-1, with 8 nucleotides matching TRBD1. The CDR3 extends over 13 amino acids. Per germline, CDR1 SGHTS and CDR2 YDEGEE. With 4 bases clipped from V and 4 bases from J, the junction kept 3 bases outside the gene matches. This CDR3 is CASSTTGGTEAFF. CDR3 sequence (DNA): TGTGCCAGCAGCACTACAGGGGGCACTGAAGCTTTCTTT.

V usage is TRBV5-1 and J usage is TRBJ2-5; 9 nucleotides align to TRBD2. Germline-derived CDR1 and CDR2 are SGHRS and YFSETQ. V lost 2 bases, J lost 3 bases, and 5 bases stayed unmatched. The CDR3 is made up of 15 amino acids. The CDR3 loop reads CASSLGGRAEETQYF. CDR3 nucleotide sequence: TGCGCCAGCAGCTTAGGCGGGAGGGCCGAAGAGACCCAGTACTTC.

The rearrangement uses TRBV2 and TRBJ2-2, with D perhaps matching TRBD1 (5 bases). Germline lookup yields CDR1 SNHLY and CDR2 FYNNEI. CDR3 size: 17 residues. Deletions cut 4 bases from V and 0 bases from J, with 15 bases between. The CDR3 is CASSVPLSTANTGELFF. CDR3 coding DNA: TGTGCCAGCAGTGTCCCTCTTTCGACAGCGAACACCGGGGAGCTGTTTTTT. Using reference TRBV2 and TRBJ2-2 for the parts outside the CDR3, the full variable domain is EPEVTQTPSHQVTQMGQEVILRCVPISNHLYFYWYRQILGQKVEFLVSFYNNEISEKSEIFDDQFSVERPDGSNFTLKIRSTKLEDSAMYFCASSVPLSTANTGELFFGEGSRLTVL.

The J gene is TRBJ2-1, the V gene TRBV6-2 or TRBV6-3, with TRBD1 as a possible D gene (6 bases). V shed 6 bases and J shed 2 bases, with 14 bases lying between them. Per the germline V gene, CDR1 is MNHEY and CDR2 is SVGEGT. The CDR3 has 15 amino acids. The CDR3 region has the DNA TGTGCCAGCAGCCAACAACAGGGAGCCTACAATGAGCAGTTCTTC. It is translated as CASSQQQGAYNEQFF.

The V and J genes are TRBV5-1 and TRBJ1-2, with TRBD1 matching 10 bases. V trimming: 4 bases; J trimming: 4 bases; junction bases outside the gene matches: 10. Germline assignment: CDR1 SGHRS and CDR2 YFSETQ. The CDR3 runs to 16 residues. In nucleotides, the CDR3 is TGCGCCAGCAGCCCGGGACAGGGGATCAGGAGCTATGGCTACACCTTC. This gives the protein CASSPGQGIRSYGYTF.

In DNA form, the CDR3 reads TGTGCCACCAGCAGAATAACAACAGGGATTGGTGAGACCCAGTACTTC. This sequence encodes CATSRITTGIGETQYF. The gene calls are TRBV15 and TRBJ2-5, with a weak D call TRBD1 (6 bases). Germline V lookup: CDR1 LNHNV, CDR2 YYDKDF (reference sequence). The CDR3 runs 16 residues. V lost 2 bases and J 5 bases, leaving 18 bases between the germline ends.

The rearrangement links TRBV1 to TRBJ1-3. TRBV1 is tagged as a pseudogene. This CDR3 spans 15 amino acids. CDR3 nucleotides: TGCACCAGCAGCCTTCCGGGCGAAAACGGAAACACCATATATTTT. Amino acid sequence: CTSSLPGENGNTIYF.

The DNA for the CDR3 is TGTGCCAGTAGTATAGGGACTAGTTGGCTGTTTTTT. Protein: CASSIGTSWLFF. The V gene is TRBV19, the J gene TRBJ2-2; 7 nucleotides line up with TRBD2. Germline lookup yields CDR1 LNHDA and CDR2 SQIVND (reference sequence). V trimming: 1 base; J trimming: 13 bases; junction bases outside the gene matches: 3. The CDR3 runs 12 residues. The whole variable domain, filled in from reference TRBV19 and TRBJ2-2, reads DGGITQSPKYLFRKEGQNVTLSCEQNLNHDAMYWYRQDPGQGLRLIYYSQIVNDFQKGDIAEGYSVSREKKESFPLTVTSAQKNPTAFYLCASSIGTSWLFFGEGSRLTVL.

The rearrangement joins TRBV6-5 to TRBJ1-1; D may be TRBD1 (6 bases). Germline CDR1 and CDR2: MNHEY and SVGAGI. The CDR3 sequence is 14 residues long. V dropped 2 bases and J dropped 4 bases, with 11 bases sitting between them. The CDR3 DNA follows: TGTGCCAGCAGTTACAGGGGGAGGGGCACTGAAGCTTTCTTT. Amino acid sequence: CASSYRGRGTEAFF.

The chain recombines TRBV19 with TRBJ2-1; 10 nucleotides match TRBD2. V dropped 4 bases and J dropped 8; count of bases not matched to a gene: 8. Germline loops: CDR1 LNHDA, CDR2 SQIVND (reference sequence). This CDR3 spans 15 amino acids. CDR3 nucleotides: TGTGCCAGTAGTACACCGGGACTAGCGCCCCATGAGCAGTTCTTC. Translated, it gives CASSTPGLAPHEQFF.

The rearrangement links TRBV2 to TRBJ1-2; D unresolved. CDR3 length: 13 amino acids. The germline CDR1 and CDR2 sequences are SNHLY and FYNNEI. Between the trimmed V and J ends, which lost 1 base and 4 bases, there was a span of 7 bases. The CDR3 loop is CASSEEVIYGYTF. CDR3 bases: TGTGCCAGCAGTGAAGAGGTCATCTATGGCTACACCTTC.

This clone was recorded once. The chain recombines TRBV9 with TRBJ2-1; a weak D match, TRBD1 (6 bases). The CDR3 totals 13 residues. Germline CDR1 is SGDLS and CDR2 is YYNGEE. The V end was cut by 4 bases, the J end by 4 bases, with 9 bases between. CDR3 protein: CASSPDRYNEQFF. In DNA, the CDR3 is TGTGCCAGCAGCCCTGACAGGTACAATGAGCAGTTCTTC.